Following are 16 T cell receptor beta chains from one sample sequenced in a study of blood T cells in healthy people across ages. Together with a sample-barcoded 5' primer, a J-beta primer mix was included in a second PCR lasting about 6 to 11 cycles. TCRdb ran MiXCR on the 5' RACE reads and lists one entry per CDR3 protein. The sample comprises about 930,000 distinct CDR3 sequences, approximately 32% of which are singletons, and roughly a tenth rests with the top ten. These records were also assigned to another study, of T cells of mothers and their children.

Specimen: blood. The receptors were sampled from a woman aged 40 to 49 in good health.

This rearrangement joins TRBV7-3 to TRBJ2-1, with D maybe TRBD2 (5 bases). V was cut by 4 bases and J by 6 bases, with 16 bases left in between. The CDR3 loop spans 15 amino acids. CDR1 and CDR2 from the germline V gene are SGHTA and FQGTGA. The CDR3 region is CASSSRGGPRNEQFF. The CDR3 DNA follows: TGTGCCAGCAGCTCCAGAGGAGGACCCCGCAATGAGCAGTTCTTC.

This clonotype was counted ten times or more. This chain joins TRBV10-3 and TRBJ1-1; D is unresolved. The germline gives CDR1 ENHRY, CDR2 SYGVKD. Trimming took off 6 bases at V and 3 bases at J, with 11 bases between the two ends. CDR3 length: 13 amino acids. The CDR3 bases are TGTGCCATCAGCCCCAGGACGGACACTGAAGCTTTCTTT. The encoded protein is CAISPRTDTEAFF.

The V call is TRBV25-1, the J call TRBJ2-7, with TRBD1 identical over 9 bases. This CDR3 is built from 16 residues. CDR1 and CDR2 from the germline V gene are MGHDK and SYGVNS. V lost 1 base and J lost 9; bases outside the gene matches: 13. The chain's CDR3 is CASSEFESGQGKTQYF. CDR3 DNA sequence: TGTGCCAGCAGTGAATTCGAGTCGGGACAGGGAAAGACGCAGTACTTC.

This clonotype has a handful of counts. In DNA, the CDR3 is TGTGCCAGCAGTTACGGGGGCCGCACAGATACGCAGTATTTT. Encoded protein: CASSYGGRTDTQYF. The chain is built from TRBV6-6 and TRBJ2-3, with a possible D match to TRBD1 (6 bases). Trimming pared 2 bases from V and 1 base from J, leaving 7 bases between. Germline-derived CDR1 and CDR2 are MNHNY and SVGAGI (reference sequence). The CDR3 sequence is 14 residues long.

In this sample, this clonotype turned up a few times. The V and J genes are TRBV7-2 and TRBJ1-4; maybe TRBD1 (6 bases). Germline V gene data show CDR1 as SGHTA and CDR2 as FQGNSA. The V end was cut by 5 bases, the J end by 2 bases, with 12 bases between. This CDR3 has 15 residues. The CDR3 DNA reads TGTGCCAGCAGCCAAATCAGGGGCACTAATGAAAAACTGTTTTTT. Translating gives CASSQIRGTNEKLFF.

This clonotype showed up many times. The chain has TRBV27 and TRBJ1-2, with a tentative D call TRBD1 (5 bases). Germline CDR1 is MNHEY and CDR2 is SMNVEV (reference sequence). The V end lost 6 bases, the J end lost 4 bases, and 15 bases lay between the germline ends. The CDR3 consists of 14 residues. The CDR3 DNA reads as TGTGCCAGCAGGGCGACCGGGACGGGCTATGGCTACACCTTC. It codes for CASRATGTGYGYTF.

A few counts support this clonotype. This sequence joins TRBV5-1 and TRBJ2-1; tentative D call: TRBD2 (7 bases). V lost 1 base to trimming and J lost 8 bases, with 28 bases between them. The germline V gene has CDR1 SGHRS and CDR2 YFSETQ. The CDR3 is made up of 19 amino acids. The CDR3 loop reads CASSLRGGFYKESFHEQFF. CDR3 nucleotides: TGCGCCAGCAGCTTGAGGGGGGGTTTCTATAAGGAGAGTTTCCATGAGCAGTTCTTC.

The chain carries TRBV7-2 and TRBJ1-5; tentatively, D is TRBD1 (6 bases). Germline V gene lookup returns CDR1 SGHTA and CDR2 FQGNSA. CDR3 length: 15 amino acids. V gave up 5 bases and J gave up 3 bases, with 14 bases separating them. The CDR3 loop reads CASSAWAGDNQPQHF. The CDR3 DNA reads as TGTGCCAGCAGCGCGTGGGCAGGGGACAATCAGCCCCAGCATTTT.

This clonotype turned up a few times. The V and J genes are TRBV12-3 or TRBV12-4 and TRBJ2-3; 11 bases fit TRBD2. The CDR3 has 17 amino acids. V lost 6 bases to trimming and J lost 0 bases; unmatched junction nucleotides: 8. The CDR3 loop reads CASSRGTSGTSTDTQYF. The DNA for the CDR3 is TGTGCCAGCAGCCGCGGGACTAGCGGAACTAGCACAGATACGCAGTATTTT.

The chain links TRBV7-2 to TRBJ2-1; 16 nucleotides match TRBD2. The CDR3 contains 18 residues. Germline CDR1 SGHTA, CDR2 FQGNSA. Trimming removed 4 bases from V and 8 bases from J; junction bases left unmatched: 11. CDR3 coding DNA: TGTGCCAGCAGCTCCACTCTGGGACTAGCGGGGGGGACGGATGAGCAGTTCTTC. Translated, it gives CASSSTLGLAGGTDEQFF. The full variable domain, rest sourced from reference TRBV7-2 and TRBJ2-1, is GAGVSQSPSNKVTEKGKDVELRCDPISGHTALYWYRQSLGQGLEFLIYFQGNSAPDKSGLPSDRFSAERTGGSVSTLTIQRTQQEDSAVYLCASSSTLGLAGGTDEQFFGPGTRLTVL.

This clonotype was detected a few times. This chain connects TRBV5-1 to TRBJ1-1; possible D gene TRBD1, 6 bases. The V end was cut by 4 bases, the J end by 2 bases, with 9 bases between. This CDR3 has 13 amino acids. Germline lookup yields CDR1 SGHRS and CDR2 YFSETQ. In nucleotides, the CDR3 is TGCGCCAGCAGCACCAGGGGAAACACTGAAGCTTTCTTT. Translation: CASSTRGNTEAFF.

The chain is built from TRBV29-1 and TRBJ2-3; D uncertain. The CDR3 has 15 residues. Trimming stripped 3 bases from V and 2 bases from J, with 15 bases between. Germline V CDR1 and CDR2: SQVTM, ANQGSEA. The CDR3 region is CSVDVVGQSTDTQYF. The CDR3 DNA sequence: TGCAGCGTTGATGTGGTAGGGCAGTCCACAGATACGCAGTATTTT.

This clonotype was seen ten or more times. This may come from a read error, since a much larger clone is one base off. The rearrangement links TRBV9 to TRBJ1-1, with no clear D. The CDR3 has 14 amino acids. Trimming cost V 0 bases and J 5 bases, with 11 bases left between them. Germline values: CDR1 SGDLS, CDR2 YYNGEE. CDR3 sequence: CASSVGVGWTEAFF. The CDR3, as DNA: TGTGCCAGCAGCGTAGGTGTAGGGTGGACTGAAGCTTTCTTT. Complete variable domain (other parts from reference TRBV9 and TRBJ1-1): DSGVTQTPKHLITATGQRVTLRCSPRSGDLSVYWYQQSLDQGLQFLIQYYNGEERAKGNILERFSAQQFPDLHSELNLSSLELGDSALYFCASSVGVGWTEAFFGQGTRLTVV.

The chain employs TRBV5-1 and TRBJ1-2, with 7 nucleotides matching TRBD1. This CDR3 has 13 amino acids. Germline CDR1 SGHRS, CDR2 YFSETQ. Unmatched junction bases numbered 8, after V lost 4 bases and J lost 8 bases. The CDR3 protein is CASSHRDSSGYTF. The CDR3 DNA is TGCGCCAGCAGCCACCGGGACAGCAGCGGCTACACCTTC.

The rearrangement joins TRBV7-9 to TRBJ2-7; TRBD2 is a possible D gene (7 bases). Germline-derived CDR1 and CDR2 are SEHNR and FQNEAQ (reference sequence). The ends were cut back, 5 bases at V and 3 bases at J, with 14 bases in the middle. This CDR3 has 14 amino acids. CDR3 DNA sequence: TGTGCCAGCAGCCCGAGGGGGGGGCACTACGAGCAGTACTTC. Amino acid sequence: CASSPRGGHYEQYF.

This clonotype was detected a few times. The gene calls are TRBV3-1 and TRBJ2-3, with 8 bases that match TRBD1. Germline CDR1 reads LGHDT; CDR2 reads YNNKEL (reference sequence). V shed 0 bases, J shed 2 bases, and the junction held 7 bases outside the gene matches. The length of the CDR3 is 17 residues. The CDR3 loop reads CASSQEPTGAVTDTQYF. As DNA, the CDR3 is TGTGCCAGCAGCCAAGAACCGACAGGGGCTGTCACAGATACGCAGTATTTT.